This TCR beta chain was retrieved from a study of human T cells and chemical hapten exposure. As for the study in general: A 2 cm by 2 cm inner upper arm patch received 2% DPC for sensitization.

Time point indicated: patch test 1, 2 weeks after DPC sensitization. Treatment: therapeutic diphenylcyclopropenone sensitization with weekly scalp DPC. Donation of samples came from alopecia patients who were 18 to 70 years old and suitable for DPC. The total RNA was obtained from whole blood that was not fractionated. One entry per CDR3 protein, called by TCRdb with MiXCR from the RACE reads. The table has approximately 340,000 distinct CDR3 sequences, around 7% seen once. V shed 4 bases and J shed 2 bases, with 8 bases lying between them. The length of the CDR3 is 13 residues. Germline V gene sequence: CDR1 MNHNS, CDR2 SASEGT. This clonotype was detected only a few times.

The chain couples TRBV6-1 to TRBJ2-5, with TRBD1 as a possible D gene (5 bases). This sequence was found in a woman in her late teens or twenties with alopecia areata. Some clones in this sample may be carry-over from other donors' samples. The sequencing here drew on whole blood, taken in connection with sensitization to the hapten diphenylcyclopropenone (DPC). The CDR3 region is CASSVTGQETQYF. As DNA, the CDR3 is TGTGCCAGCAGTGTAACAGGTCAAGAGACCCAGTACTTC.